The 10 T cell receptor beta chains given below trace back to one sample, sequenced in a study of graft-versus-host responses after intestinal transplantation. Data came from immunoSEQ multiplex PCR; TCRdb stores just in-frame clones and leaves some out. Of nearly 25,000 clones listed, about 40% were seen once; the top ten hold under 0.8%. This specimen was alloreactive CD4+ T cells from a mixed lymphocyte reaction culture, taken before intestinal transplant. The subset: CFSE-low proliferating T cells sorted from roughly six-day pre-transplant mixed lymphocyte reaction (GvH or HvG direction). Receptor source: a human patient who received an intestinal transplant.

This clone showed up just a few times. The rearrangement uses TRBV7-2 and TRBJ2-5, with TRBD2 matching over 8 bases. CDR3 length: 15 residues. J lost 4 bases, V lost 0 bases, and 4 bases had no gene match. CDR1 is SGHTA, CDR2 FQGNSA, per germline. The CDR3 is CASSLAGLAGETQYF. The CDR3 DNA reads TGTGCCAGCAGCTTAGCCGGTCTAGCGGGAGAGACCCAGTACTTC.

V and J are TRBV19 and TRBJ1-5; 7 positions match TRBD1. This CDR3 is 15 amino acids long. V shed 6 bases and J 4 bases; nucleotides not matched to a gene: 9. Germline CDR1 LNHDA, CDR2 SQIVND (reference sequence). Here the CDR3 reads CASSLWAGGNQPQHF. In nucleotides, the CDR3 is TGTGCCAGTAGCCTCTGGGCAGGGGGGAATCAGCCCCAGCATTTT.

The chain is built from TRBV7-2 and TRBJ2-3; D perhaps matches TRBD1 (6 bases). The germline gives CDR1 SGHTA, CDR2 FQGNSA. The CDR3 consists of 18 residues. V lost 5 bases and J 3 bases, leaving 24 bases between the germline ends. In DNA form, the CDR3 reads TGTGCCAGCAGCCCATACTACACCAGGGGTCTGGGTACAGATACGCAGTATTTT. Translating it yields CASSPYYTRGLGTDTQYF.

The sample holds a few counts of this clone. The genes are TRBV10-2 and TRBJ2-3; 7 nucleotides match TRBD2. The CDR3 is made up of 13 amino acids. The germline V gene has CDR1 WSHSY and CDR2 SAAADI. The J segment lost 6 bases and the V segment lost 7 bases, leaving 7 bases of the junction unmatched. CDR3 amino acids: CASIPTSRDTQYF. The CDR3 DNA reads TGCGCCAGCATTCCGACTAGCCGGGATACGCAGTATTTT.

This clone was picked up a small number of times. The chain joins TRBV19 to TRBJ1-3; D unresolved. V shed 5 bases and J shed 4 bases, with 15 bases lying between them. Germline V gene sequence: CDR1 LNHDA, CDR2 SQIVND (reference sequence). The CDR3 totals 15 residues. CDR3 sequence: CASSPLDTSGNTIYF. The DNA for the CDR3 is TGTGCCAGTAGTCCCCTCGACACCAGCGGAAACACCATATATTTT.

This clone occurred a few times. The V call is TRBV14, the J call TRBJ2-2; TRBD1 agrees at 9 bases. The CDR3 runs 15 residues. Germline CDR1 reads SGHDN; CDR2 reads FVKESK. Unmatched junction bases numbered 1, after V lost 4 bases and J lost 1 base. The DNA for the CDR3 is TGTGCCAGCAGCCCGGGACAGGGGAACACCGGGGAGCTGTTTTTT. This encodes CASSPGQGNTGELFF.

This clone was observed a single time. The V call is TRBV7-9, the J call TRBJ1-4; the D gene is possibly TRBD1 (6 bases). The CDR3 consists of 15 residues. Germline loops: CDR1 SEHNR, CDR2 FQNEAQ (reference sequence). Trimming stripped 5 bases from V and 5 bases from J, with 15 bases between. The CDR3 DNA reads TGTGCCAGCAGCCCGCAGGGGCGCGGAAATGAAAAACTGTTTTTT. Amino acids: CASSPQGRGNEKLFF.

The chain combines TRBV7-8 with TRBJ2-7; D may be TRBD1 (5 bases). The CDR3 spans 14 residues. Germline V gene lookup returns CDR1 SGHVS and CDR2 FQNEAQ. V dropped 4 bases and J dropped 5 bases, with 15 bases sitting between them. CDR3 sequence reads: CASSWIRGSHEQYF. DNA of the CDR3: TGTGCCAGCAGCTGGATTAGGGGAAGCCACGAGCAGTACTTC.

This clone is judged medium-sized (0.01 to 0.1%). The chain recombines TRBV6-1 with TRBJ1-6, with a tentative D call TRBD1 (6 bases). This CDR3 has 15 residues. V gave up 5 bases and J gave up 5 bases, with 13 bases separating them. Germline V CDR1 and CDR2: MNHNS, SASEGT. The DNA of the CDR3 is TGTGCCAGCAGTACAGGGCCCCCTAATAATTCACCCCTCCACTTT. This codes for CASSTGPPNNSPLHF.

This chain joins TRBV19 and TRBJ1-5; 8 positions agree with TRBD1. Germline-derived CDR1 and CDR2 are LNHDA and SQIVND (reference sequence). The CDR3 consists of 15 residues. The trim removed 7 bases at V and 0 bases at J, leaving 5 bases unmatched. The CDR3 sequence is CASIGTGISNQPQHF. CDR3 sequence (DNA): TGTGCCAGTATCGGGACAGGAATTAGCAATCAGCCCCAGCATTTT.